This TCR beta chain was found in a study of blood T cell repertoires in COVID-19. Across the whole study: Acute and convalescent COVID-19 samples came from the United States, Italy and Spain. PBMCs, B-cell-depleted T cells, or T cells were the source of the cDNA or gDNA that made up the material.

The CDR3 is 16 amino acids. J gave up 3 bases and V 5 bases, and 9 bases lay outside the gene matches. CDR1 is MNHEY and CDR2 is SMNVEV in the germline V gene (reference sequence). Per the study methods: How many nucleated cells were present was estimated from reference gene primer amplification. Assay: immunoSEQ multiplex PCR; the TCRdb copy retains only in-frame clones and omits some. V, J and clone size were drawn from that table, and D and trimming were deduced from the DNA. The sample records tens of thousands of clones, 90% to 95% being singletons. What was sequenced was peripheral blood. V usage is TRBV27 and J usage is TRBJ2-5; 10 nucleotides agree with TRBD2. The source is a woman aged 80 or older with acute or convalescent COVID-19. CDR3 amino acids: CASSGTSATPEETQYF. The DNA for the CDR3 is TGTGCCAGCAGTGGGACTAGCGCGACACCTGAAGAGACCCAGTACTTC.